The 10 T cell receptor beta chains given below trace back to one sample, sequenced in a study of T cell repertoires in cytomegalovirus infection. What these receptors recognize is not known. TCRdb used MiXCR to reprocess the reads, holding one entry per CDR3 protein. The table records about 770,000 distinct CDR3 sequences, about 29% of them present only once. The specimen was cultured CD8+ T cells from PBMCs, collected from culture after CMV antigen stimulation. These receptors were taken from a human donor in good health (CMV status not recorded). Some clones in this sample may be carry-over from other donors' samples.

The genes are TRBV4-1 and TRBJ2-1; D possibly corresponds to TRBD1 (5 bases). The CDR3 runs to 17 residues. V was shortened by 1 base and J by 0 bases, with 13 bases between the two germline ends. The germline V gene has CDR1 MGHRA and CDR2 YSYEKL. The CDR3 sequence: CASSQVQGASSYNEQFF. CDR3 DNA: TGCGCCAGCAGCCAAGTTCAGGGCGCTAGCTCCTACAATGAGCAGTTCTTC.

The J gene is TRBJ1-1, the V gene TRBV12-3 or TRBV12-4, with TRBD1 as a possible D gene (5 bases). The CDR3 length is 14 residues. V was pared by 4 bases and J by 0 bases, with 9 bases between. CDR3 coding DNA: TGTGCCAGCAGTTGGAGGGGTTTGAACACTGAAGCTTTCTTT. Its protein product is CASSWRGLNTEAFF.

This chain connects TRBV11-2 to TRBJ1-2; weak D call: TRBD1 (5 bases). Germline CDR1 and CDR2: SGHAT and FQNNGV. The CDR3 runs 15 residues. Trimming left V 2 bases short and J 4 bases short, with 14 bases between. CDR3 in amino acids: CASSLNAGSAYGYTF. The CDR3 DNA reads TGTGCCAGCAGCTTAAACGCAGGGTCCGCCTATGGCTACACCTTC. The full variable domain, its missing parts supplied by reference TRBV11-2 and TRBJ1-2, is EAGVAQSPRYKIIEKRQSVAFWCNPISGHATLYWYQQILGQGPKLLIQFQNNGVVDDSQLPKDRFSAERLKGVDSTLKIQPAKLEDSAVYLCASSLNAGSAYGYTFGSGTRLTVV.

V is TRBV2 and J is TRBJ2-2; the D gene is possibly TRBD1 (8 bases). CDR3 length: 16 residues. Deletions cut 10 bases from V and 1 base from J, with 19 bases between. Looked up from germline, CDR1 is SNHLY and CDR2 is FYNNEI. CDR3 sequence: CAIRPGGQGNTGELFF. For the CDR3, the DNA is TGTGCCATCAGACCGGGAGGACAGGGGAACACCGGGGAGCTGTTTTTT.

V usage is TRBV11-1 and J usage is TRBJ2-3; D might be TRBD2 (6 bases). Germline CDR1 is SGHAT and CDR2 is FQDESV (reference sequence). The V and J ends lost 2 bases and 2 bases respectively, with 17 bases between them. The CDR3 loop spans 17 amino acids. CDR3 protein: CASSLIGGWTTTDTQYF. The CDR3 region has the DNA TGTGCCAGCAGCTTAATCGGGGGATGGACCACCACAGATACGCAGTATTTT.

The table lists this clonotype with a few counts. This rearrangement joins TRBV7-6 to TRBJ2-1, with D maybe TRBD1 (5 bases). The CDR3 is 15 residues long. Germline CDR1 reads SGHVS; CDR2 reads FNYEAQ. V lost 2 bases, J lost 0 bases, and 8 bases lay in between. CDR3 nucleotides: TGTGCCAGCAGCTTAATCGACAGCTCCTACAATGAGCAGTTCTTC. It translates to CASSLIDSSYNEQFF. Drawing the rest from reference TRBV7-6 and TRBJ2-1, the complete variable domain is GAGVSQSPRYKVTKRGQDVALRCDPISGHVSLYWYRQALGQGPEFLTYFNYEAQQDKSGLPNDRFSAERPEGSISTLTIQRTEQRDSAMYRCASSLIDSSYNEQFFGPGTRLTVL.

Many counts were recorded for this clonotype. CDR3 bases: TGTGCCAGCAGCTTAGCGCGTTACGAGCAGTACTTC. Residues: CASSLARYEQYF. The rearrangement uses TRBV7-9 and TRBJ2-7; D remains ambiguous. The CDR3 extends over 12 amino acids. V lost 0 bases and J lost 4, with 4 bases in between. The germline V gene encodes CDR1 SEHNR and CDR2 FQNEAQ (reference sequence). The variable domain in full, completed from reference TRBV7-9 and TRBJ2-7, reads DTGVSQNPRHKITKRGQNVTFRCDPISEHNRLYWYRQTLGQGPEFLTYFQNEAQLEKSRLLSDRFSAERPKGSFSTLEIQRTEQGDSAMYLCASSLARYEQYFGPGTRLTVT.

The rearrangement joins TRBV25-1 to TRBJ2-7; 7 positions agree with TRBD1. CDR3 size: 17 residues. Per germline, CDR1 MGHDK and CDR2 SYGVNS. V was clipped by 3 bases and J by 2 bases; unmatched bases: 13. CDR3 DNA sequence: TGTGCCAGCAGTGACATCCTTAGGACAGGAGATACCTACGAGCAGTACTTC. Protein product: CASSDILRTGDTYEQYF.

The chain combines TRBV11-3 with TRBJ2-3; D ambiguous. Germline-derived CDR1 and CDR2 are SGHNT and YENEEA. The CDR3 is 13 amino acids. V was shortened by 0 bases and J by 4 bases, with 5 bases between the two germline ends. The CDR3 bases are TGTGCCAGCAGCTTAGAGGTTTCAGATACGCAGTATTTT. It yields the protein CASSLEVSDTQYF.

The rearrangement joins TRBV2 to TRBJ1-5; TRBD1 agrees at 12 bases. The trim removed 6 bases at V and 3 bases at J, leaving 3 bases unmatched. The CDR3 has 15 residues. Germline V lookup: CDR1 SNHLY, CDR2 FYNNEI. CDR3 sequence: CASRGTGGYNQPQHF. CDR3 bases: TGTGCCAGCAGGGGGACAGGGGGCTACAATCAGCCCCAGCATTTT.